This T cell receptor beta chain stems from a study of CD4+ T cells in melanoma. Findings and limits, study-wide: A reported correlation linked neoantigen-specific CD4+ T cells to CD8+, macrophage and B cell function. Reportedly, melanoma neoantigen-specific CD4+ T cells showed varied differentiation states.

Points on this clone: Antigen: not known.

The method was immunoSEQ multiplex PCR; TCRdb's version includes in-frame clones alone and lacks a portion of them. In the table there are about 140,000 clones, 80% to 95% of which are singletons. The CDR3 has 11 amino acids. CDR1 and CDR2 (germline): DFQATT, SNEGSKA (reference sequence). With 6 bases clipped from V and 4 bases from J, the junction kept 3 bases outside the gene matches. The chain links TRBV20-1 to TRBJ2-7; 7 positions match TRBD1. This clonotype originated in a human donor with melanoma. The CDR3 region is CSALGQYEQYF. Here the CDR3 DNA reads TGCAGTGCCCTGGGACAGTACGAGCAGTACTTC.